This entry concerns a single T cell receptor (beta chain). This specimen comes from a study of tumor-infiltrating lymphocytes in oesophageal squamous cell carcinoma. The CDR3 contains 14 residues. CDR1 and CDR2 (germline): SGHTA, FQGNSA. TCRdb analysed the PCR reads with MiXCR anew, one entry per CDR3 protein. The sample records over 10,000 distinct CDR3 sequences, 58% being singletons. The sequenced material came from esophageal tumor tissue. The TCR sequence derives from a female donor with esophageal squamous cell carcinoma. The J gene is TRBJ2-1, the V gene TRBV7-2; D remains ambiguous. Gene TRBJ2-7 matches the end of the DNA better, so the J call may be wrong. Written as DNA, the CDR3 is TGTGCCAGCAGCTTAGACTACCTCTCCTACGAGCAGTACTTC. Amino acids: CASSLDYLSYEQYF.